This T cell receptor beta chain was obtained from a study of cytomegalovirus exposure and HLA in healthy donors. Study observations and caveats: TCR beta V- and J-gene trimming, according to a later analysis, was linked to a missense DCLRE1C variant. Reports state that TCR beta sequences accurately predicted most subjects' HLA-A and HLA-B alleles.

PCR employed 60 Vbeta and 13 Jbeta primers. Method: immunoSEQ multiplex PCR; TCRdb's copy keeps in-frame clones and lacks some. This sample has about 180,000 clones, with around 80% found just once. Worth noting for this clone: Its cognate antigen is unknown.

This receptor was taken from a woman in her forties in good health and CMV-seronegative. The sample taken for sequencing was PBMCs.

In nucleotides, the CDR3 is TGTGCCTGGAGACGGGGGAATGAGCAGTTCTTC. This sequence encodes CAWRRGNEQFF. V usage is TRBV30 and J usage is TRBJ2-1; D possibly corresponds to TRBD2 (6 bases). The CDR3 runs to 11 residues. Germline loops: CDR1 GTSNPN, CDR2 SVGIG (reference sequence). V was shortened by 3 bases and J by 7 bases, with 7 bases between the two germline ends.